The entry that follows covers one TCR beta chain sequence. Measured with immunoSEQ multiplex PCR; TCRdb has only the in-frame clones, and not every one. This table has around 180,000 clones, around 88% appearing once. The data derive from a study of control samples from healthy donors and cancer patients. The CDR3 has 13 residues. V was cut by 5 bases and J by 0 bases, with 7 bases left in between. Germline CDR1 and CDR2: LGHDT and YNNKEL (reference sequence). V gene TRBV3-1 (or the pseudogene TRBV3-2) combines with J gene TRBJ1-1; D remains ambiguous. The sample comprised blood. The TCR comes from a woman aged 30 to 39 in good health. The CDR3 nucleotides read TGTGCCAGCAGCAGCGGGATGAACACTGAAGCTTTCTTT. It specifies CASSSGMNTEAFF.